Listed below are T cell receptor beta chains from one sample, sequenced in a study of cytomegalovirus exposure and HLA in healthy donors. Produced via immunoSEQ multiplex PCR; TCRdb's table is partial and in-frame only. The sample records roughly 97,000 clones, 78% being singletons. Sequencing input: PBMCs. Source of these receptors: a woman aged 40 to 50 in good health and CMV-seronegative. CDR3s include the opening cysteine and the closing phenylalanine or tryptophan. Each record gives: D gene, clone size, V gene, J gene, CDR3 DNA, CDR3 protein. A D gene is named only where the DNA matches it firmly. Only some rows state a clone size, as once, few, many or a class for expanded clones.

>TRBD2|few|TRBV5-1|TRBJ2-7
TGCGCCAGCCGGGGGGGTTTCGAGCAGTACTTC
CASRGGFEQYF
>-|-|TRBV21-1|TRBJ1-2
TGTGCCAGCAGCAAAGGGGTCAGGGCAGCTTATGGCTACACCTTC
CASSKGVRAAYGYTF
>-|-|TRBV27|TRBJ2-4
TGTGCCAGCAGTAACTTCCAATGGGGCTCAGCGTACTTC
CASSNFQWGSAYF
>-|-|TRBV11-2|TRBJ2-1
TGTGCCACCAAAGGGCAGGGTACCTACAATGAGCAGTTCTTC
CATKGQGTYNEQFF
>-|-|TRBV5-1|TRBJ2-7
TGCGCCAGCAGCTGGGGTCCAGGGATCCCGGTGTACGAGCAGTACTTC
CASSWGPGIPVYEQYF
>TRBD1|-|TRBV4-1|TRBJ1-3
TGCGCCAGCAGCCTCGGGACAGGGCAAAACACCATATATTTT
CASSLGTGQNTIYF
>-|few|TRBV11-2|TRBJ1-4
TGTGCCAGCAGCGAACCAGGGCATATTAGTCCTTGGGGTGAAAAACTGTTTTTT
CASSEPGHISPWGEKLFF
>TRBD1|once|TRBV18|TRBJ1-1
TGTGCCAGCTCACCACCTCTCCGGACAGGGGCAAACACTGAAGCTTTCTTT
CASSPPLRTGANTEAFF
>-|-|TRBV5-1|TRBJ2-3
TGCGCCAGCAGCTTGGCCGGGACTAGCACAGATACGCAGTATTTT
CASSLAGTSTDTQYF
>TRBD2|-|TRBV28|TRBJ2-1
TGTGCCAGCACCTCCCCCGGGACTAGCGGGAGATTCCACAATGAGCAGTTCTTC
CASTSPGTSGRFHNEQFF
>-|-|TRBV19|TRBJ1-1
TGTGCCAGTAGTATGGGCCAGGGTCTTCATCTGAACACTGAAGCTTTCTTT
CASSMGQGLHLNTEAFF
>-|-|TRBV25-1|TRBJ2-5
TGTGCCAGCAGTGAAGGCCGTATTCGGAGGGGCTTCCAAGAGACCCAGTACTTC
CASSEGRIRRGFQETQYF
>TRBD1|-|TRBV9|TRBJ2-7
TGTGCCAGCAGCCCACCCCCCGGGACAGGGACCTCCTACGAGCAGTACTTC
CASSPPPGTGTSYEQYF
>-|-|TRBV4-3|TRBJ1-4
TGCGCCAGCAGCCAAGATTCGCTTCCCGGACAACGTAATGAAAAACTGTTTTTT
CASSQDSLPGQRNEKLFF
>TRBD1|once|TRBV9|TRBJ1-6
TGTGCCAGCAGCGTAGGGACAGGGCTTAATTCACCCCTCCACTTT
CASSVGTGLNSPLHF
>TRBD2|-|TRBV9|TRBJ2-7
TGTGCCAGCAGCGTAGATCGGAGCGGGAGAGAAGGCGAGCAGTACTTC
CASSVDRSGREGEQYF
>-|-|TRBV30|TRBJ1-2
TGTGCCTGGAGTGTACAGAGTTTTTATGGCTACACCTTC
CAWSVQSFYGYTF
>TRBD2|few|TRBV5-1|TRBJ2-3
TGCGCCAGCAGCTTGGGGGGGACTAGCGGGACAGATACGCAGTATTTT
CASSLGGTSGTDTQYF
>-|-|TRBV5-3|TRBJ2-7
TGTGCCAGAAGATCCACCGTCAGGCGGGCCTACGAGCAGTACTTC
CARRSTVRRAYEQYF
>-|-|TRBV18|TRBJ2-5
TGTGCCAGCTCAAAGGGCGGGGAGACCCAGTACTTC
CASSKGGETQYF
>-|-|TRBV27|TRBJ2-7
TGTGCCAGCAGTCTATCCGAGTCGGTCGAGCAGTACTTC
CASSLSESVEQYF
>-|-|TRBV28|TRBJ1-1
TGTGCCAGCAGTTTAAAGTTGAGCAAAACAGGACACCTGAACACTGAAGCTTTCTTT
CASSLKLSKTGHLNTEAFF
>TRBD1|-|TRBV7-9|TRBJ2-5
TGTGCCAGCACCCGGACAGGGGCTTCTCAAGAGACCCAGTACTTC
CASTRTGASQETQYF
>TRBD2|-|TRBV20-1|TRBJ2-7
TGCAGTCCCTCGGGGGGGTACGAGCAGTACTTC
CSPSGGYEQYF
>TRBD2|once|TRBV4-1|TRBJ2-7
TGCGCCAGCAGCCAACCTGGACTAGCCAACTCCTACGAGCAGTACTTC
CASSQPGLANSYEQYF
>TRBD2|few|TRBV27|TRBJ2-5
TGTGCCAGCTCTATAGCGGGAGGGGTTGGGGAGACCCAGTACTTC
CASSIAGGVGETQYF
>TRBD2|-|TRBV5-1|TRBJ2-1
TGCGCCAGCAGCTTGGTTTTGACTAGCGGGGGGGGCAATGAGCAGTTCTTC
CASSLVLTSGGGNEQFF
>-|-|TRBV11-3|TRBJ2-3
TGTGCCAGCAGCTCCCCCGACTTCACAGATACGCAGTATTTT
CASSSPDFTDTQYF
>-|-|TRBV27|TRBJ2-7
TGTGCCAGCAGTCTGGGTCAGGCCTTCCCCCTCTACGAGCAGTACTTC
CASSLGQAFPLYEQYF
>-|-|TRBV13|TRBJ1-3
TGTGCCAGCAGCCAGACCCGAGGGCCTGGAAACACCATATATTTT
CASSQTRGPGNTIYF
>-|-|TRBV6-4|TRBJ1-1
TGTGCCAGCAGTTCCGGTGGAACTAAAGCTTTCTTT
CASSSGGTKAFF
>TRBD1|-|TRBV4-3|TRBJ2-5
TGCGCCAGCAGCCAAGGTGGGGCGAGGGGGCACCAAGAGACCCAGTACTTC
CASSQGGARGHQETQYF
>TRBD1|-|TRBV7-9|TRBJ2-7
TGTGCCAGCAGCTCGAGGGGACAGGTTTACGAGCAGTACTTC
CASSSRGQVYEQYF
>-|-|TRBV5-1|TRBJ2-3
TGCGCCAGCAGCTTGATCCGGGAGCCCACAGATACGCAGTATTTT
CASSLIREPTDTQYF
>TRBD1|-|TRBV19|TRBJ2-7
TGTGCCAGTAGTCCGGTCGGGACAGCAGATAACGAGCAGTACTTC
CASSPVGTADNEQYF
>-|-|TRBV29-1|TRBJ1-1
TGCAGCGCCAATCAAGGGGAGAACACTGAAGCTTTCTTT
CSANQGENTEAFF
>TRBD2|-|TRBV27|TRBJ2-1
TGTGCCAGCAGTGGAGGGACTAGCGGGCCCGGTTTCTTC
CASSGGTSGPGFF
>TRBD2|-|TRBV7-2|TRBJ2-3
TGTGCCAGCAGCCGCTTACTAGCGAGTTTTGGAGATACGCAGTATTTT
CASSRLLASFGDTQYF
>-|-|TRBV15|TRBJ1-5
TGTGCCACCAGCAGTCCTGCAGAAACAAATCAGCCCCAGCATTTT
CATSSPAETNQPQHF
>-|-|TRBV11-3|TRBJ2-1
TGTGCCAGCAGATCCGACAGTAACAATGAGCAGTTCTTC
CASRSDSNNEQFF
>-|-|TRBV11-3|TRBJ2-1
TGTGCCAGCAGCGAGAACTCGAATGAGCAGTTCTTC
CASSENSNEQFF
>TRBD2|-|TRBV5-4|TRBJ2-3
TGTGCCAGCAGCTTGAGGCGGGAGGGCCGGGGAGATACGCAGTATTTT
CASSLRREGRGDTQYF
>-|-|TRBV18|TRBJ2-7
TGTGCCAGCTCACCACCGCTGACAGATTCCTACGAGCAGTACTTC
CASSPPLTDSYEQYF
>TRBD2|-|TRBV11-3|TRBJ2-7
TGTGCCAGCGGGAGGACTAGCGGGAGGGTAACCTACGAGCAGTACTTC
CASGRTSGRVTYEQYF
>TRBD1|-|TRBV18|TRBJ2-7
TGTGCCAGCTCACCACCGAGCGACAGGGTGAGCGAGCAGTACTTC
CASSPPSDRVSEQYF